These 9 T cell receptor beta chains were all obtained from the same sample, sequenced in a study of OX40 agonist ivuxolimab in advanced cancers. The repertoire was sequenced with immunoSEQ multiplex PCR; TCRdb's copy has only in-frame clones and lacks some. The sample lists 90,000 to 130,000 clones; approximately 90% were seen once. Sequencing used CD4+ or CD8+ T cells sorted from blood, obtained in a trial of the OX40 agonist ivuxolimab. Every receptor here comes from an adult with an advanced solid tumor such as melanoma, head and neck, liver or kidney cancer.

The genes are TRBV5-4 and TRBJ1-1; 10 bases match TRBD1. From germline, CDR1 is SGHNT and CDR2 YYREEE (reference sequence). CDR3 size: 16 residues. The V gene end was trimmed by 4 bases and the J gene end by 4 bases; junction bases not matched to a gene: 10. The DNA of the CDR3 is TGTGCCAGCAGCCCGGGACAGGGGCGAGGGATCACTGAAGCTTTCTTT. Residues: CASSPGQGRGITEAFF.

This chain links TRBV5-1 with TRBJ2-3; D is ambiguous. Between the trimmed V and J ends, which lost 6 bases and 4 bases, there was a span of 12 bases. CDR1 SGHRS and CDR2 YFSETQ come from the germline V gene. The length of the CDR3 is 13 residues. The CDR3 sequence is CASNTQSADTQYF. The CDR3 DNA is TGCGCCAGCAATACACAGAGCGCAGATACGCAGTATTTT.

J is TRBJ2-3 and V is TRBV7-6, with TRBD1 identical over 8 bases. The CDR3 runs 15 residues. In germline, CDR1 is SGHVS, CDR2 FNYEAQ. Losses at the gene ends were 6 bases for V and 1 base for J; bases not matched to a gene: 6. The CDR3 DNA is TGTGCCAGCAGGCTACCGGGACAGGGCACAGATACGCAGTATTTT. Translation gives CASRLPGQGTDTQYF.

The rearrangement links TRBV5-6 to TRBJ2-3, with a weak D call TRBD1 (5 bases). From germline, CDR1 is SGHDT and CDR2 YYEEEE. The CDR3 contains 15 residues. Deletions cut 0 bases from V and 4 bases from J, with 12 bases between. The CDR3 loop is CASSLGMGRSDTQYF. The CDR3 nucleotides are TGTGCCAGCAGCTTGGGTATGGGGCGGTCAGATACGCAGTATTTT. Complete variable domain (other parts from reference TRBV5-6 and TRBJ2-3): DAGVTQSPTHLIKTRGQQVTLRCSPKSGHDTVSWYQQALGQGPQFIFQYYEEEERQRGNFPDRFSGHQFPNYSSELNVNALLLGDSALYLCASSLGMGRSDTQYFGPGTRLTVL.

The chain employs TRBV5-6 and TRBJ1-1; 7 positions agree with TRBD1. Germline V gene sequence: CDR1 SGHDT, CDR2 YYEEEE. J gave up 5 bases and V 0 bases, and 7 bases lay outside the gene matches. This CDR3 contains 15 residues. CDR3 in DNA: TGTGCCAGCAGCTTGGCGTCCGCGGGACAGACTGAAGCTTTCTTT. This codes for CASSLASAGQTEAFF.

This clone was observed a single time. The chain is built from TRBV15 and TRBJ2-7; D might be TRBD2 (6 bases). CDR1 and CDR2 from the germline V gene are LNHNV and YYDKDF (reference sequence). The CDR3 extends over 15 amino acids. V lost 0 bases, J lost 1 base, and 10 bases lay in between. CDR3: CATSRERGPSYEQYF. The DNA of the CDR3 is TGTGCCACCAGCAGAGAGCGGGGACCTTCCTACGAGCAGTACTTC.

The V gene is TRBV2, the J gene TRBJ1-3, with TRBD1 as a possible D gene (5 bases). Between the trimmed V and J ends, which lost 7 bases and 8 bases, there was a span of 24 bases. The CDR3 extends over 16 amino acids. Germline CDR1 and CDR2: SNHLY and FYNNEI. CDR3 nucleotide sequence: TGTGCCAGCATCCGCCTCCCCGGGACTCGGCTGGACACCATATATTTT. Its protein is CASIRLPGTRLDTIYF.

V is TRBV27 and J is TRBJ2-1, with D tentatively TRBD2 (7 bases). This CDR3 has 18 residues. In germline, CDR1 is MNHEY, CDR2 SMNVEV (reference sequence). The V end was cut by 10 bases, the J end by 7 bases, with 32 bases between. The CDR3 spells CATHELGFGGASRNEQFF. In DNA form, the CDR3 reads TGTGCCACCCACGAGCTGGGGTTTGGGGGGGCGAGTAGAAATGAGCAGTTCTTC.

Note on this clone: A read error may account for a junction end that differs from germline. V is TRBV5-1 and J is TRBJ2-7; a weak D match, TRBD2 (6 bases). The CDR3 is 14 amino acids. The germline gives CDR1 SGHRS, CDR2 YFSETQ. The CDR3 DNA follows: TGTGCCAGCAGCTCCCGCGTAAGGGGAGGCGAGCAGTACTTC. Encoded protein: CASSSRVRGGEQYF.